This note documents a single TCR beta chain sequence. This clonotype appeared a few times. Its antigen has not been determined. The input lacks base qualities; no much larger clone sits a single base away. These data come from a study of T-cell memory formation after mild COVID-19 (dated by TCRdb to the early 2020s). Some background on the complete study: TCR sequence clusters from the two donors were found to be largely donor specific. In a couple of donors, T-cell clones that expanded and contracted after mild COVID-19 were followed by sequencing TCRalpha and TCRbeta repertoires longitudinally. The cohort was made up of two young adult volunteers, one female and one male, who were previously healthy. Study-wide findings and limitations: Only a couple of mild cases were covered by the study, and larger cohorts that include severe cases with pre-infection samples were considered necessary. Contracting CD4+ clones turned up mainly in the CM and EM memory subsets, whereas EMRA was where CD8+ clones were enriched. The detection of some responding clones in pre-infection memory suggests that pre-existing cross-reactive memory T cells joined the SARS-CoV-2 response. From day 15 to 85, contracting clones showed balanced CD4/CD8 phenotypes, whereas a second wave of clones that expanded from day 15 to 37 leaned towards CD4+. SARS-CoV-2 specificity was not confirmed for the second-wave clones peaking on day 37.

PBMCs were isolated by Ficoll-Paque density gradient centrifugation. Sequencing took place on an Illumina NovaSeq 6000. TCRalpha and TCRbeta cDNA libraries were built by 5'RACE with constant-segment primers, adding sample barcodes and unique molecular identifiers. RNA was extracted from every sample with Trizol reagent. Library amplification was performed in two PCR steps, and a second sample barcode and Illumina TruSeq adapters were introduced in the second step. Libraries were sequenced on an Illumina NovaSeq with 2 x 150 bp paired-end reads. Concerning the study's data processing: With migec v1.2.7, reads were demultiplexed and then collapsed into UMI-guided consensus sequences. Using mixcr v2.1.11, the UMI consensuses were aligned to TRA and TRB V and J templates and assembled into clonotypes. Clonotypes were classified as expanded or contracted when called significant by both edgeR and NoisET, with noise models trained on biological replicates. For edgeR calls, the thresholds were a false discovery rate-adjusted p below 0.01 and a log2 fold-change of 1. As an exploratory analysis of dynamics, PCA with hierarchical clustering was applied to max-normalized trajectories of the 1000 most abundant clonotypes. Separately sequenced CD4+ and CD8+ repertoires were used to assign the CD4 or CD8 phenotype of responding clones. TCRdb reprocessing: public reads trimmed at Q25 with fastp, clones called with MiXCR, in-frame beta chains kept. Rows merge per CDR3 protein into single entries with the most common DNA and genes. The authors' filters were not applied to this entry. Here the sample has tens of thousands of distinct CDR3 sequences; approximately 12% occur a single time. The ten biggest clones cover approximately 26% of the sample.

CDR1 and CDR2 were assigned from the germline V gene as SGDLS and YYNGEE. The CDR3 spans 13 residues, from the cysteine through the phenylalanine. Of the read, only the CDR3 DNA is kept; its 39 bases are in frame from base 1. Trimming removed 3 bases from V and 7 bases from J, leaving 13 bases between the germline ends. The rearrangement combines TRBV9 with TRBJ1-2; there is no confident call for the D gene. The sequence derives from a man aged 18 to 30 who had mild COVID-19 (a few samples of this study predate the infection). The sample titles of this study are shuffled in the database, so cell type and time point are left out; the donor was told from shared clones. Sequencing was carried out using PBMCs or a T cell subset sorted from them (not recorded which). The DNA sequence reads TGTGCCAGCAGCGGGCGGGTTCTGGGTGGCTACACCTTC. The encoded protein is CASSGRVLGGYTF.